Below, one T cell receptor (beta chain) is given with its context. The data belong to a study of T cell changes during pregnancy in multiple sclerosis. CDR3 length: 15 residues. CDR1 and CDR2 from the germline V gene are SEHNR and FQNEAQ (reference sequence). With 2 bases clipped from V and 4 bases from J, the junction kept 6 bases outside the gene matches. Produced via immunoSEQ multiplex PCR; TCRdb's table is partial and in-frame only. The sample has approximately 29,000 clones; roughly nine tenths are singletons. The sample here was CD4+ T cells from peripheral blood mononuclear cells, taken in the second trimester of pregnancy. The chain is built from TRBV7-9 and TRBJ2-3, with 7 bases aligning to TRBD1. The TCR sequence derives from a female donor with multiple sclerosis, enrolled in a pregnancy study. The CDR3 reads CASSLNPRGPDTQYF. Here the CDR3 DNA reads TGTGCCAGCAGCTTAAATCCTAGGGGGCCAGATACGCAGTATTTT.